The 28 T cell receptor beta chains given below trace back to one sample, sequenced in a study of shared clonotypes between healthy human individuals. Assay used: immunoSEQ multiplex PCR; TCRdb lists only in-frame clones, some missing. This sample has approximately 1.5 million clones, with approximately 98% found just once. Material: naive CD4+ T cells sorted from blood. Documented subset: CD45RA+ positively selected. The receptors shown here come from a man aged 25 to 45 in good health.

Comment on this clone: At one of its ends the junction is not consistent with the germline gene, which may arise from a read error. The chain couples TRBV7-7 to TRBJ2-5, with D tentatively TRBD2 (5 bases). This CDR3 contains 15 residues. The V gene's germline CDR1 is SSHAT and CDR2 FNYEAQ (reference sequence). DNA for the CDR3: TGTGCTAGCAGCTTAGCGCCGGACGACCAAGAGACCCAGTACTTC. As protein: CASSLAPDDQETQYF.

The chain carries TRBV28 and TRBJ1-2, with D unclear. The CDR3 totals 18 residues. The germline V gene has CDR1 MDHEN and CDR2 SYDVKM. Trimming pared 7 bases from V and 4 bases from J, leaving 28 bases between. The CDR3 reads CASTPAVTRTAYSYGYTF. DNA for the CDR3: TGTGCCAGCACCCCCGCTGTGACGCGAACAGCTTATTCCTATGGCTACACCTTC.

Comment on this clone: In the same sample, other DNA sequences code for this CDR3. V gene TRBV5-4 combines with J gene TRBJ2-3; no clear D. Germline CDR1 is SGHNT and CDR2 is YYREEE (reference sequence). CDR3 length: 11 amino acids. Between the trimmed V and J ends, which lost 1 base and 6 bases, there was a span of 3 bases. CDR3 protein: CASSLRDTQYF. For the CDR3, the DNA is TGTGCCAGCAGCTTGCGTGATACGCAGTATTTT.

With regard to this clone: Other nucleotide sequences from this sample produce the same CDR3. The gene calls are TRBV28 and TRBJ2-1, with unresolved D. From germline, CDR1 is MDHEN and CDR2 SYDVKM. Between the trimmed V and J ends, which lost 5 bases and 0 bases, there was a span of 5 bases. This CDR3 has 13 residues. The chain's CDR3 is CASSRSSYNEQFF. CDR3 coding DNA: TGTGCCAGCAGTAGGAGCTCCTACAATGAGCAGTTCTTC.

The rearrangement joins TRBV7-9 to TRBJ2-1; 11 bases are shared with TRBD2. Trimming took 5 bases from V and 7 from J; bases not matched to a gene: 7. This CDR3 region has 15 residues. Germline CDR1 and CDR2: SEHNR and FQNEAQ (reference sequence). Written as DNA, the CDR3 is TGTGCCAGCAGCGCGACTAGCGGGATCAAAAATGAGCAGTTCTTC. It encodes CASSATSGIKNEQFF.

The rearrangement links TRBV6-1 to TRBJ1-1, with TRBD1 matching over 10 bases. The CDR3 length is 16 residues. J gave up 4 bases and V 1 base, and 6 bases lay outside the gene matches. The germline V gene encodes CDR1 MNHNS and CDR2 SASEGT. The CDR3 sequence is CASSEGTGGLGTEAFF. The CDR3 DNA is TGTGCCAGCAGTGAAGGGACAGGGGGTTTGGGCACTGAAGCTTTCTTT.

The rearrangement uses TRBV9 and TRBJ2-3, with no clear D. Trimming took off 1 base at V and 5 bases at J, with 8 bases between the two ends. Germline V gene lookup returns CDR1 SGDLS and CDR2 YYNGEE. CDR3 length: 13 amino acids. The CDR3 protein is CASSVTAQDTQYF. As DNA, the CDR3 is TGTGCCAGCAGCGTAACGGCCCAAGATACGCAGTATTTT.

The gene calls are TRBV7-2 and TRBJ1-2; tentative D call: TRBD1 (5 bases). Trimming removed 3 bases from V and 6 bases from J, with 17 bases in between. Germline V CDR1 and CDR2: SGHTA, FQGNSA. This CDR3 contains 15 residues. The chain's CDR3 is CASSLQGGTIDGYTF. CDR3 nucleotide sequence: TGTGCCAGCAGCTTGCAAGGAGGGACTATAGATGGCTACACCTTC.

The chain employs TRBV28 and TRBJ1-2; weak D call: TRBD1 (6 bases). This CDR3 spans 11 amino acids. V lost 10 bases to trimming and J lost 8 bases, with 14 bases between them. Germline CDR1 and CDR2: MDHEN and SYDVKM. The CDR3 sequence: CAITSQGGYTF. In nucleotides, the CDR3 is TGTGCCATTACCAGCCAGGGGGGCTACACCTTC.

This sequence joins TRBV6-5 and TRBJ1-4, with a tentative D call TRBD1 (5 bases). Per germline, CDR1 MNHEY and CDR2 SVGAGI. The CDR3 contains 14 residues. Trimming cost V 6 bases and J 1 base, with 9 bases left between them. The CDR3 reads CASRGVGTNEKLFF. CDR3 coding DNA: TGTGCCAGCAGGGGGGTGGGAACTAATGAAAAACTGTTTTTT.

The chain uses TRBV5-4 and TRBJ2-7, with TRBD2 identical over 11 bases. CDR1 is SGHNT and CDR2 is YYREEE in the germline V gene (reference sequence). V lost 4 bases and J lost 5; bases outside the gene matches: 11. This CDR3 is 16 amino acids long. This CDR3 reads CASSQPDTSGSHEQYF. As DNA, the CDR3 is TGTGCCAGCAGCCAACCCGATACTAGCGGGAGCCACGAGCAGTACTTC.

This clone was counted once. This chain links TRBV5-1 with TRBJ2-7; possibly TRBD1 or TRBD2 for D (6 bases each). The V end lost 3 bases, the J end lost 3 bases, and 22 bases lay between the germline ends. CDR3 length equals 17 residues. Germline-derived CDR1 and CDR2 are SGHRS and YFSETQ. This chain's CDR3 is CASSSHPRGAGNYEQYF. The DNA for the CDR3 is TGCGCCAGCAGCTCACATCCAAGGGGGGCCGGCAACTACGAGCAGTACTTC.

The chain uses TRBV7-9 and TRBJ1-1, with D unresolved. Germline V gives CDR1 SEHNR, CDR2 FQNEAQ (reference sequence). This CDR3 spans 13 amino acids. Trimming removed 2 bases from V and 11 bases from J, with 15 bases in between. The CDR3 reads CASSLPPGLTAFF. The CDR3 coding sequence is TGTGCCAGCAGCTTACCTCCCGGGCTCACTGCTTTCTTT.

This chain links TRBV11-2 with TRBJ1-5; D gene unclear. The CDR3 is 15 residues long. Trimming took 3 bases from V and 1 from J, leaving 10 bases between them. The germline V gene has CDR1 SGHAT and CDR2 FQNNGV. This CDR3 reads CASSLTVVSNQPQHF. The CDR3, as DNA: TGTGCCAGCAGCTTGACGGTGGTCAGCAATCAGCCCCAGCATTTT.

The chain carries TRBV7-2 and TRBJ2-7; TRBD1 aligns across 7 bases. The V segment lost 3 bases and the J segment 2 bases; nucleotides outside the gene matches: 7. CDR3 size: 15 residues. Looked up from germline, CDR1 is SGHTA and CDR2 is FQGNSA. The CDR3 protein is CASSLMGTAAYEQYF. CDR3 bases: TGTGCCAGCAGCTTGATGGGGACAGCAGCCTACGAGCAGTACTTC.

The rearrangement uses TRBV9 and TRBJ2-7, with TRBD2 as a possible D gene (5 bases). Germline V lookup: CDR1 SGDLS, CDR2 YYNGEE. The CDR3 covers 13 residues. Trimming pared 5 bases from V and 0 bases from J, leaving 9 bases between. The CDR3 reads CASSDTSSYEQYF. As DNA, the CDR3 is TGTGCCAGCAGTGATACTAGCTCCTACGAGCAGTACTTC.

The chain has TRBV20-1 and TRBJ2-1; TRBD1 or TRBD2 may be the D gene (5 bases each). This CDR3 is 11 amino acids long. The V gene's germline CDR1 is DFQATT and CDR2 SNEGSKA (reference sequence). Deletions cut 6 bases from V and 11 bases from J, with 14 bases between. CDR3 sequence (DNA): TGCAGTGCCCAAGCGACGGGACAGCAGTTCTTC. It translates to CSAQATGQQFF.

V and J are TRBV5-1 and TRBJ2-4, with 7 bases matching TRBD1. The germline CDR1 and CDR2 sequences are SGHRS and YFSETQ. V was pared by 2 bases and J by 7 bases, with 12 bases of the junction left unmatched. This CDR3 has 16 amino acids. In DNA form, the CDR3 reads TGCGCCAGCAGCTTAAGAGGGGACAGACTCTCGAACATTCAGTACTTC. The encoded protein is CASSLRGDRLSNIQYF. Full variable domain (rest looked up from reference TRBV5-1 and TRBJ2-4): KAGVTQTPRYLIKTRGQQVTLSCSPISGHRSVSWYQQTPGQGLQFLFEYFSETQRNKGNFPGRFSGRQFSNSRSEMNVSTLELGDSALYLCASSLRGDRLSNIQYFGAGTRLSVL.

The genes are TRBV15 and TRBJ2-3; 15 bases map to TRBD2. The CDR3 runs 18 residues. Per the germline V gene, CDR1 is LNHNV and CDR2 is YYDKDF (reference sequence). With V trimmed by 0 bases and J by 5 bases, 6 bases remained unmatched. CDR3 sequence: CATSRERTSGRAIDTQYF. The CDR3 coding sequence is TGTGCCACCAGCAGAGAACGGACTAGCGGGAGGGCGATAGATACGCAGTATTTT.

The rearrangement uses TRBV2 and TRBJ2-4, with 9 bases that match TRBD2. With 3 bases clipped from V and 6 bases from J, the junction kept 9 bases outside the gene matches. CDR3 length equals 16 residues. Germline CDR1 SNHLY, CDR2 FYNNEI. CDR3 in amino acids: CASSDQAGGPLNIQYF. The CDR3 region has the DNA TGTGCCAGCAGTGACCAAGCGGGAGGACCCTTAAACATTCAGTACTTC.

The V gene is TRBV29-1, the J gene TRBJ2-1; 10 nucleotides match TRBD2. V lost 6 bases and J lost 5; bases outside the gene matches: 10. The CDR3 contains 15 residues. Looked up from germline, CDR1 is SQVTM and CDR2 is ANQGSEA. The CDR3: CSVDPGLARNNEQFF. The CDR3, as DNA: TGCAGCGTGGATCCGGGACTAGCGAGAAACAATGAGCAGTTCTTC.

The V gene is TRBV10-3, the J gene TRBJ2-1; D is unclear. Germline values: CDR1 ENHRY, CDR2 SYGVKD. This CDR3 is 16 amino acids long. The V end lost 3 bases, the J end lost 6 bases, and 18 bases lay between the germline ends. The CDR3, as DNA: TGTGCCATCAGTGAATCGTCGGCGTTCCCGTTCAATGAGCAGTTCTTC. Translated, it gives CAISESSAFPFNEQFF.

This clone showed up just once. This chain links TRBV5-1 with TRBJ2-1, with 9 bases aligning to TRBD1. Per the germline V gene, CDR1 is SGHRS and CDR2 is YFSETQ. The CDR3 consists of 15 residues. V lost 2 bases, J lost 9 bases, and 9 bases stayed unmatched. The CDR3 sequence is CASSLGTGSWSEQFF. CDR3 nucleotides: TGCGCCAGCAGCTTAGGGACAGGGTCTTGGAGTGAGCAGTTCTTC.

The gene calls are TRBV7-8 and TRBJ2-2; 8 nucleotides agree with TRBD2. The length of the CDR3 is 16 residues. The junction had 11 bases not matched to a gene; V was cut back by 5 bases and J by 6 bases. Germline V gives CDR1 SGHVS, CDR2 FQNEAQ. The CDR3 region has the DNA TGTGCCAGCAGCCTGCCGGGACTAGGATTGCCCGGGGAGCTGTTTTTT. It yields the protein CASSLPGLGLPGELFF.

The gene calls are TRBV11-3 and TRBJ2-1, with D unresolved. CDR1 is SGHNT, CDR2 YENEEA, per germline. CDR3 size: 11 residues. Trimming removed 5 bases at V and 5 bases at J, with 4 bases between. The CDR3 nucleotides are TGTGCCAGCAGCAAAAACAATGAGCAGTTCTTC. It is translated as CASSKNNEQFF.

This chain links TRBV28 with TRBJ1-2, with D perhaps matching TRBD1 (5 bases). Germline values: CDR1 MDHEN, CDR2 SYDVKM. The germline V and J ends were trimmed by 3 bases and 6 bases, with 17 bases remaining between them. This CDR3 region has 15 residues. In DNA form, the CDR3 reads TGTGCCAGCAGTTTCCCCCGGGCAGGGAAGGATGGCTACACCTTC. This sequence encodes CASSFPRAGKDGYTF.

The V gene is TRBV6-6, the J gene TRBJ1-4; 10 bases map to TRBD1. CDR1 and CDR2 from the germline V gene are MNHNY and SVGAGI (reference sequence). This CDR3 is built from 16 residues. J gave up 8 bases and V 6 bases, and 12 bases lay outside the gene matches. DNA for the CDR3: TGTGCCAGCAGAACCCGGGACAGGGGCCATGCGGAAAAACTGTTTTTT. Translating gives CASRTRDRGHAEKLFF.

The chain has TRBV30 and TRBJ2-7, with 7 positions matching TRBD1. The CDR3 sequence is 13 residues long. Per germline, CDR1 GTSNPN and CDR2 SVGIG (reference sequence). Trimming took 1 base from V and 2 from J; bases not matched to a gene: 2. The chain's CDR3 is CAWSDRGAYEQYF. CDR3 DNA: TGTGCCTGGAGTGACAGGGGAGCCTACGAGCAGTACTTC.